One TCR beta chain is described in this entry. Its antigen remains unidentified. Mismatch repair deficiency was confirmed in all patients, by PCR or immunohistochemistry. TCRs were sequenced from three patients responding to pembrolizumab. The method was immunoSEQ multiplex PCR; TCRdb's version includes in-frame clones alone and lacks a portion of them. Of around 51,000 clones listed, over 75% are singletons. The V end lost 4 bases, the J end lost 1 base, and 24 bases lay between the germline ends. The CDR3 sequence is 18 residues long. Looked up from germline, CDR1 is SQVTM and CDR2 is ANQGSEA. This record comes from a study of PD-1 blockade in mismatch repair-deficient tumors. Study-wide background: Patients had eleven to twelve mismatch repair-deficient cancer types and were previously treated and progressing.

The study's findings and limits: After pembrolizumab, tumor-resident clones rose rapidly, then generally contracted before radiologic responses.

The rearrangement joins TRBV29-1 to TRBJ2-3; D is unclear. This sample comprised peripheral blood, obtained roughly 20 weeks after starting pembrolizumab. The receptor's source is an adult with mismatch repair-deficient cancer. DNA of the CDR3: TGCAGCGTTGCCCCTTCGAGGCTAGTGGGAAGGGGCACAGATACGCAGTATTTT. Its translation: CSVAPSRLVGRGTDTQYF.